The 5 T cell receptor beta chains presented below share a single source sample, sequenced in a study of CD8+CD57+ T cells in acquired aplastic anemia. CDR3 and TCR beta VDJ profiling relied on genomic DNA as the template. TCRdb fed the reads into MiXCR, producing one record per CDR3 protein. The sample has more than 150,000 distinct CDR3 sequences; almost 50% are singletons. Sequencing involved patients with CD8+CD57+ cell expansion previously shown by flow cytometry. The sequenced material came from sorted CD4+, CD8+, or CD8+CD57+ T cells (not recorded which) from PBMCs. Every receptor here comes from a human donor with aplastic anemia.

This clonotype was observed a few times. V usage is TRBV7-6 and J usage is TRBJ1-6; possibly TRBD1 for D (6 bases). Germline CDR1 reads SGHVS; CDR2 reads FNYEAQ. The CDR3 spans 14 residues. Trimming took off 3 bases at V and 7 bases at J, with 10 bases between the two ends. CDR3 in DNA: TGTGCCAGCAGCTTGGGACATCCAAATTCACCCCTCCACTTT. It yields the protein CASSLGHPNSPLHF.

The gene calls are TRBV9 and TRBJ1-5; unclear D gene. In germline, CDR1 is SGDLS, CDR2 YYNGEE. Trimming removed 3 bases at V and 1 base at J, with 5 bases between. This CDR3 has 13 amino acids. This chain's CDR3 is CASSGESNQPQHF. CDR3 coding DNA: TGTGCCAGCAGCGGGGAAAGCAATCAGCCCCAGCATTTT. The full variable domain, in which reference TRBV9 and TRBJ1-5 provide the parts outside the CDR3, is DSGVTQTPKHLITATGQRVTLRCSPRSGDLSVYWYQQSLDQGLQFLIQYYNGEERAKGNILERFSAQQFPDLHSELNLSSLELGDSALYFCASSGESNQPQHFGDGTRLSIL.

This chain uses TRBV29-1 with TRBJ2-2; 9 nucleotides line up with TRBD1. Germline assignment: CDR1 SQVTM and CDR2 ANQGSEA. This CDR3 is built from 15 residues. V shed 4 bases, J shed 7 bases, and the junction held 10 bases outside the gene matches. The CDR3 loop reads CSVVFGQGLGGELFF. The CDR3 nucleotides are TGCAGCGTTGTGTTCGGACAGGGGCTCGGCGGGGAGCTGTTTTTT.

This clonotype was seen only a few times. The CDR3 loop is CSASMGQNSPLHF. DNA of the CDR3: TGCAGTGCTAGCATGGGACAGAATTCACCCCTCCACTTT. V is TRBV20-1 and J is TRBJ1-6; 7 bases are shared with TRBD1. The V gene end was trimmed by 3 bases and the J gene end by 7 bases; junction bases not matched to a gene: 3. CDR3 size: 13 residues. The germline gives CDR1 DFQATT, CDR2 SNEGSKA (reference sequence).

This rearrangement joins TRBV29-1 to TRBJ2-3; possibly TRBD1 for D (6 bases). The CDR3 is made up of 13 amino acids. Germline loops: CDR1 SQVTM, CDR2 ANQGSEA. V was trimmed by 8 bases and J by 2 bases, leaving 14 bases between them. The CDR3 is CSSRQGSTDTQYF. The CDR3, as DNA: TGCAGCTCAAGGCAGGGGTCCACAGATACGCAGTATTTT.